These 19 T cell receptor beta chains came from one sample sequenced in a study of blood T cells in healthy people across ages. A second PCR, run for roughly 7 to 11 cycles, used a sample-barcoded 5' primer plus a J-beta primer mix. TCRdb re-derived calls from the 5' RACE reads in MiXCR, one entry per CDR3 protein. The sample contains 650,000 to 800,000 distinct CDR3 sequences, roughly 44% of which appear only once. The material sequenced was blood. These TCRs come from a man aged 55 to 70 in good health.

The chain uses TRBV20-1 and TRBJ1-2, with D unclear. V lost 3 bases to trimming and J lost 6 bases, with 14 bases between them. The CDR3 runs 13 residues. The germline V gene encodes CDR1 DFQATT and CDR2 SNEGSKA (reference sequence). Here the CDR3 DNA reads TGCAGTGCTAGGGAGCCCGTTATGGATGGCTACACCTTC. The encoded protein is CSAREPVMDGYTF.

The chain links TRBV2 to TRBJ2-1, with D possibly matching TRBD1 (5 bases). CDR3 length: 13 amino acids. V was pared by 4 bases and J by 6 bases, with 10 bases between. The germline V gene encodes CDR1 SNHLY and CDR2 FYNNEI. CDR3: CASSAPGRNEQFF. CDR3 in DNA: TGTGCCAGCAGTGCACCAGGGCGCAATGAGCAGTTCTTC.

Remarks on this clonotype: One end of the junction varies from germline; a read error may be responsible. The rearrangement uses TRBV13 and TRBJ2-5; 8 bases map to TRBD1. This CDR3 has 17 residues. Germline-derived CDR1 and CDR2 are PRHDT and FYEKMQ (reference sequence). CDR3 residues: CASSLVGETTGEETRYF. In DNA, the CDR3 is TGTGCCAGCAGCTTAGTTGGCGAGACGACAGGGGAAGAGACCCGGTACTTC.

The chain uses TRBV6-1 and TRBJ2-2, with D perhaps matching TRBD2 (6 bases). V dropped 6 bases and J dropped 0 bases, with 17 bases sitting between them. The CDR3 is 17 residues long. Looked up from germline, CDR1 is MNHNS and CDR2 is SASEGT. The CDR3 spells CASRLNPGTPNTGELFF. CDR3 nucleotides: TGTGCCAGCAGATTGAACCCCGGGACTCCGAACACCGGGGAGCTGTTTTTT.

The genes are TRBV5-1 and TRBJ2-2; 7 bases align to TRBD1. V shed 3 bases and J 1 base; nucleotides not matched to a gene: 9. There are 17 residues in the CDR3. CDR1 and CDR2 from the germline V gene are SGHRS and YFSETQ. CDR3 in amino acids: CASSYRSGTVNTGELFF. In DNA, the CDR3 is TGCGCCAGCAGCTACAGGTCCGGGACAGTGAACACCGGGGAGCTGTTTTTT.

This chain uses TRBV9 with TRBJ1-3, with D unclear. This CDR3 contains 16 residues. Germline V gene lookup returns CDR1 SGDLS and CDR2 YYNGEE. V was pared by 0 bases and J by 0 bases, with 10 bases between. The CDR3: CASSVGPPNSGNTIYF. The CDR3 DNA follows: TGTGCCAGCAGCGTAGGCCCACCGAACTCTGGAAACACCATATATTTT.

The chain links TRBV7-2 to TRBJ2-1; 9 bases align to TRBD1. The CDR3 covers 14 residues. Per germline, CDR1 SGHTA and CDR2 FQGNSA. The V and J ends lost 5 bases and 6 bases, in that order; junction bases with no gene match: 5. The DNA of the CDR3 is TGTGCCAGCAGCCAGGACAGGGGAGGCAATGAGCAGTTCTTC. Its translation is CASSQDRGGNEQFF.

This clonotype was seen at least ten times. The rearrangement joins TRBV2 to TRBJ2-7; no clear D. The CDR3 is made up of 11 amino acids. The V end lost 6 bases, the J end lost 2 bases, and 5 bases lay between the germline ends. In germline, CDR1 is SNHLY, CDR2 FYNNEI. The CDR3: CASSPTYEQYF. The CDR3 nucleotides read TGTGCCAGCAGCCCGACCTACGAGCAGTACTTC.

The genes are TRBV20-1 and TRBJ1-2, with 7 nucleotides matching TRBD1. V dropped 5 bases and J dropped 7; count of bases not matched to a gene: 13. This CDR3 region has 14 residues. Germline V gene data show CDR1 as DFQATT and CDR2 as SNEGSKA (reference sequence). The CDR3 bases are TGCAGTGCTGAACATGGACAGGTCGGAACTGGCTACACCTTC. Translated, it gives CSAEHGQVGTGYTF.

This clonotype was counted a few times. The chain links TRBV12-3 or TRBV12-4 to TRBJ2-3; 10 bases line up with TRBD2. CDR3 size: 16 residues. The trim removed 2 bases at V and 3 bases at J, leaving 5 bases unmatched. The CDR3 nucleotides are TGTGCCAGCAGTTTACTAGCGGGGGTGGGTACAGATACGCAGTATTTT. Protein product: CASSLLAGVGTDTQYF.

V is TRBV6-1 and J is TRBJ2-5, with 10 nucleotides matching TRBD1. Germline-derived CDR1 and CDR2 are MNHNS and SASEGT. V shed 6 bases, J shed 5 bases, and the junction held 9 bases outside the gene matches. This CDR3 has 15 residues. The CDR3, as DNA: TGTGCCAGCAGAAGACAGGGGGCTATGTGGGAGACCCAGTACTTC. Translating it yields CASRRQGAMWETQYF.

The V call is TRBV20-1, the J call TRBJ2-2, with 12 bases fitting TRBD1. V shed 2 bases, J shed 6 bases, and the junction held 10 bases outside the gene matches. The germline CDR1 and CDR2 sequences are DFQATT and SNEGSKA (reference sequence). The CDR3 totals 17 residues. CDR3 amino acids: CSARFTPGQGAPGELFF. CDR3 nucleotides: TGCAGTGCTAGATTCACGCCGGGACAGGGGGCACCCGGGGAGCTGTTTTTT.

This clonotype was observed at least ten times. CDR3 sequence (DNA): TGTGCCAGCAGTGAATTGGAGAACACTGAAGCTTTCTTT. The encoded protein is CASSELENTEAFF. The chain has TRBV2 and TRBJ1-1; D uncertain. The germline gives CDR1 SNHLY, CDR2 FYNNEI. The CDR3 loop spans 13 amino acids. Trimming removed 2 bases at V and 1 base at J, with 5 bases between. The variable domain in full, completed from reference TRBV2 and TRBJ1-1, reads EPEVTQTPSHQVTQMGQEVILRCVPISNHLYFYWYRQILGQKVEFLVSFYNNEISEKSEIFDDQFSVERPDGSNFTLKIRSTKLEDSAMYFCASSELENTEAFFGQGTRLTVV.

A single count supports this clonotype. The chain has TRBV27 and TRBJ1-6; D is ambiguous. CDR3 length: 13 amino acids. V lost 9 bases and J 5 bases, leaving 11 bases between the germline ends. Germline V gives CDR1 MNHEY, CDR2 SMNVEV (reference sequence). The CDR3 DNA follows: TGTGCCAGTCGCAGAGCGGATAATTCACCCCTCCACTTT. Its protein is CASRRADNSPLHF.

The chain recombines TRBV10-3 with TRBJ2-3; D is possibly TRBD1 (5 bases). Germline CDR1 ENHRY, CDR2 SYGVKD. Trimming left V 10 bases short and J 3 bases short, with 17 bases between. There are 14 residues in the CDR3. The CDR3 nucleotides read TGTGCCAGTCGCAGGGCCCTTAATACAGATACGCAGTATTTT. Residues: CASRRALNTDTQYF.

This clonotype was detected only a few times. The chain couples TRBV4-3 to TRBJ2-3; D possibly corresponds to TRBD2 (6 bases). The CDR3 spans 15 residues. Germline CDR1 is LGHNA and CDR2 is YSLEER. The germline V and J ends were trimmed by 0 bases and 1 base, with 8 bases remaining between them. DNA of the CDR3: TGCGCCAGCAGCCAAGATAGACTAGGCACAGATACGCAGTATTTT. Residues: CASSQDRLGTDTQYF.

This CDR3 is CASSEAGPGQGSYREYF. The CDR3 region has the DNA TGTGCCAGCAGTGAAGCGGGCCCGGGACAGGGTTCTTACAGAGAGTACTTC. The J gene is TRBJ2-4, the V gene TRBV6-1, with 9 bases lining up with TRBD1. V was clipped by 0 bases and J by 14 bases; unmatched bases: 17. The CDR3 extends over 17 amino acids. Germline V gene sequence: CDR1 MNHNS, CDR2 SASEGT.

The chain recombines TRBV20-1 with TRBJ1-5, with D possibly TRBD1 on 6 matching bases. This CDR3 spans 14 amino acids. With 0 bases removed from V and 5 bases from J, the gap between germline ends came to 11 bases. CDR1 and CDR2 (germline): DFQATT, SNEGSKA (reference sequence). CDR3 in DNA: TGCAGTGCTAGAGAACGACAGGTTTATCAGCCCCAGCATTTT. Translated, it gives CSARERQVYQPQHF.

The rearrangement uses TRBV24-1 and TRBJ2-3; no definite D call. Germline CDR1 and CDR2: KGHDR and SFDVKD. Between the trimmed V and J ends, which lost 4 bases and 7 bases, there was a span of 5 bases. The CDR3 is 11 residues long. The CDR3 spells CATSEGNTQYF. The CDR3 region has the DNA TGTGCCACCAGTGAAGGGAATACGCAGTATTTT.